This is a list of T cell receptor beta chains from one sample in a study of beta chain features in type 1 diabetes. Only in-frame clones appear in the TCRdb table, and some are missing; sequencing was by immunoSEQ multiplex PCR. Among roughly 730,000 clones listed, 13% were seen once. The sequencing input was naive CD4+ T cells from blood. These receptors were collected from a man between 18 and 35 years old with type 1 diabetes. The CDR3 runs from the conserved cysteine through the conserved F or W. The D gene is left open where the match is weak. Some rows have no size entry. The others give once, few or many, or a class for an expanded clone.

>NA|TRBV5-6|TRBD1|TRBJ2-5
CASSYSWTGVEETQYF
TGTGCCAGCAGCTACTCCTGGACAGGGGTTGAAGAGACCCAGTACTTC
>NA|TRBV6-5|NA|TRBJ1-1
CASSREGPNTEAFF
TGTGCCAGCAGTCGGGAGGGGCCAAACACTGAAGCTTTCTTT
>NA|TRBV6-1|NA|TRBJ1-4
CASSPTAATNEKLFF
TGTGCCAGCAGTCCTACAGCGGCAACTAATGAAAAACTGTTTTTT
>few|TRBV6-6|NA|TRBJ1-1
CASTLQGGMEAFF
TGTGCCAGCACCCTACAAGGAGGTATGGAGGCTTTCTTT
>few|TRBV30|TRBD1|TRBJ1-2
CAWSPTGELGGYTF
TGTGCCTGGAGTCCGACAGGGGAGCTAGGCGGCTACACCTTC
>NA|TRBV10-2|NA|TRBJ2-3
CASSERVPLGTDTQYF
TGCGCCAGCAGTGAGAGGGTCCCCCTGGGCACAGATACGCAGTATTTT
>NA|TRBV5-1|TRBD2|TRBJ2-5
CASSLGLAVQEGETQYF
TGCGCCAGCAGCTTGGGACTAGCGGTTCAGGAAGGAGAGACCCAGTACTTC
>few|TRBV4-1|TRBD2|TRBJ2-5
CASSQEGLAGGQEETQYF
TGCGCCAGCAGCCAAGAGGGACTAGCGGGGGGTCAAGAAGAGACCCAGTACTTC
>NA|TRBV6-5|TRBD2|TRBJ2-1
CASSPGRERYNEQFF
TGTGCCAGCAGCCCCGGGAGGGAACGCTACAATGAGCAGTTCTTC
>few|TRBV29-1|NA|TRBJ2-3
CSVEGLGGYTDTQYF
TGCAGCGTTGAAGGCTTGGGCGGATACACAGATACGCAGTATTTT
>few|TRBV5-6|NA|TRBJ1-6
CASTRQLGGSPLHF
TGTGCCAGCACCAGACAGTTAGGAGGGTCACCCCTCCACTTT
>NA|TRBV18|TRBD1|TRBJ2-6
CASSGTGNSGANVLTF
TGTGCCAGCTCTGGGACAGGGAACTCTGGGGCCAACGTCCTGACTTTC
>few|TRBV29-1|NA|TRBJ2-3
CSVAGTPNPDTQYF
TGCAGCGTTGCCGGGACCCCGAACCCAGATACGCAGTATTTT
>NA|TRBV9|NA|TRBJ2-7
CASSMTSRPYEQYF
TGTGCCAGCAGCATGACTAGTAGGCCCTACGAGCAGTACTTC
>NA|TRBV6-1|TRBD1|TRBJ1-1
CASRDRGMNTEAFF
TGTGCCAGCCGGGACAGGGGCATGAACACTGAAGCTTTCTTT
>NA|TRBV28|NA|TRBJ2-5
CASSIEETQYF
TGTGCCTCCAGTATTGAAGAGACCCAGTACTTC
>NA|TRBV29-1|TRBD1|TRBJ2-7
CSVRGQGDIPSYEQYF
TGCAGCGTTAGGGGACAGGGGGACATACCCAGCTACGAGCAGTACTTC
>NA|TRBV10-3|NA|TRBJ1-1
CAISESGGEGEAFF
TGTGCCATCAGTGAGTCGGGAGGGGAGGGAGAAGCTTTCTTT
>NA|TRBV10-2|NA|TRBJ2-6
CASSQQGGANVLTF
TGCGCCAGCAGTCAGCAGGGAGGAGCCAACGTCCTGACTTTC
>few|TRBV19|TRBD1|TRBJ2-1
CASSIAGTGGANEQFF
TGTGCCAGTAGTATTGCCGGGACAGGGGGGGCCAATGAGCAGTTCTTC
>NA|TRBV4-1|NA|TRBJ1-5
CASSQGRQSNQPQHF
TGCGCCAGCAGCCAAGGTCGACAGAGCAATCAGCCCCAGCATTTT
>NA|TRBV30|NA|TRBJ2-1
CAWSQSLTPGNEQFF
TGTGCCTGGAGCCAAAGCCTAACTCCTGGGAATGAGCAGTTCTTC